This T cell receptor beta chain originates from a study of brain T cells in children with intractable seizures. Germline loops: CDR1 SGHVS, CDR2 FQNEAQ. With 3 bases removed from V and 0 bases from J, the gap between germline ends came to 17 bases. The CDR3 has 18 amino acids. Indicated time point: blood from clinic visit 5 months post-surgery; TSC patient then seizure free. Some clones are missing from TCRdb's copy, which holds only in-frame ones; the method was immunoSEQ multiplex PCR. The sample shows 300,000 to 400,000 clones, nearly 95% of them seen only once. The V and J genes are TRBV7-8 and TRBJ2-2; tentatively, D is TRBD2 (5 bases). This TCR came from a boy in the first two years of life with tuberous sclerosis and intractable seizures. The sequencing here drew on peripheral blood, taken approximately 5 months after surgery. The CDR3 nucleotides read TGTGCCAGCAGCTTTACTAGTTACCCGGGTTCGAACACCGGGGAGCTGTTTTTT. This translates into CASSFTSYPGSNTGELFF.